The clone carrying this TCR beta chain was counted between two and nine times. The CDR3 has 15 residues. J gave up 6 bases and V 5 bases, and 6 bases lay outside the gene matches. Per the germline V gene, CDR1 is SGHAT and CDR2 is FQNNGV. The repertoire was sequenced with immunoSEQ multiplex PCR; TCRdb's copy has only in-frame clones and lacks some. The sample yields 170,000 or so clones, 90% to 95% seen once. This sample was included in a study of control samples from healthy donors and cancer patients. Material for sequencing was blood. The sequence was collected from a woman aged 18-29 years in good health. This chain joins TRBV11-2 and TRBJ1-4; 10 bases match TRBD1. CDR3: CASSPTGGIDEKLFF. In nucleotides, the CDR3 is TGTGCCAGCAGCCCGACAGGGGGCATCGATGAAAAACTGTTTTTT.